Below, 32 T cell receptor beta chains from the same sample are listed, as sequenced in a study of shared clonotypes between healthy human individuals. Naive CD8 cells lacked CD45RO, underwent positive selection for CCR7 and left out terminally differentiated effector memory CD45RA+ cells. TCRdb's table, derived via immunoSEQ multiplex PCR, lists solely in-frame clones and lacks some. Of around 560,000 clones listed, 85% to 95% are singletons. Source material: naive CD8+ T cells sorted from blood. Receptors were obtained from a woman aged 25 to 39 in good health.

Here the CDR3 DNA reads TGTGCCACCAGCAGAGAGGAGGTAGAGACCCAGTACTTC. This sequence encodes CATSREEVETQYF. The V gene is TRBV15, the J gene TRBJ2-5; TRBD2 might be the D (5 bases). CDR3 length equals 13 residues. V lost 0 bases and J 4 bases, leaving 6 bases between the germline ends. CDR1 LNHNV and CDR2 YYDKDF come from the germline V gene (reference sequence).

The rearrangement joins TRBV20-1 to TRBJ2-5; D unclear. The CDR3 runs to 10 residues. Germline V gene sequence: CDR1 DFQATT, CDR2 SNEGSKA (reference sequence). Trimming pared 2 bases from V and 5 bases from J, leaving 3 bases between. Here the CDR3 reads CSARQETQYF. For the CDR3, the DNA is TGCAGTGCTAGACAGGAGACCCAGTACTTC.

The chain combines TRBV7-9 with TRBJ2-3; the match to TRBD2 covers 7 bases. The CDR3 totals 15 residues. Trimming at V came to 1 base and at J to 2 bases, leaving 3 bases not matched to a gene. Germline lookup yields CDR1 SEHNR and CDR2 FQNEAQ (reference sequence). DNA of the CDR3: TGTGCCAGCAGCTTAGAACTAGCGACCACAGATACGCAGTATTTT. Translating it yields CASSLELATTDTQYF.

J is TRBJ2-1 and V is TRBV4-1; D is unresolved. V lost 0 bases and J lost 7, with 7 bases in between. Germline CDR1 reads MGHRA; CDR2 reads YSYEKL. CDR3 length: 13 residues. The CDR3 DNA follows: TGCGCCAGCAGCCAAGATAACTGGAATGAGCAGTTCTTC. This encodes CASSQDNWNEQFF.

V gene TRBV5-6 combines with J gene TRBJ1-1, with 9 bases that match TRBD1. In germline, CDR1 is SGHDT, CDR2 YYEEEE. With V trimmed by 2 bases and J by 6 bases, 14 bases remained unmatched. This CDR3 comprises 17 residues. The CDR3 is CASSFTGGLGALAEAFF. CDR3 bases: TGTGCCAGCAGCTTCACAGGGGGCTTGGGCGCGTTGGCTGAAGCTTTCTTT.

As for this clone: At the DNA level, this CDR3 is encoded by other sequences in the same sample as well. The rearrangement uses TRBV11-3 and TRBJ2-7; a weak D match, TRBD1 (6 bases). Germline assignment: CDR1 SGHNT and CDR2 YENEEA. The CDR3 is made up of 13 amino acids. V dropped 3 bases and J dropped 1 base, with 7 bases sitting between them. This CDR3 is CASSFRGSYEQYF. CDR3 DNA: TGTGCCAGCAGCTTCAGGGGTTCCTACGAGCAGTACTTC.

V and J are TRBV5-1 and TRBJ2-7; D perhaps matches TRBD2 (5 bases). Germline-derived CDR1 and CDR2 are SGHRS and YFSETQ. This CDR3 contains 13 residues. The germline V and J ends were trimmed by 4 bases and 3 bases, with 11 bases remaining between them. The CDR3 DNA reads as TGCGCCAGCAGCCCGGACTCAAACTACGAGCAGTACTTC. Translation gives CASSPDSNYEQYF.

The chain recombines TRBV5-6 with TRBJ2-5; 8 bases match TRBD1. V gave up 0 bases and J gave up 4 bases; unmatched junction bases: 2. The germline gives CDR1 SGHDT, CDR2 YYEEEE. This CDR3 contains 14 residues. CDR3 residues: CASSLGQGRETQYF. CDR3 coding DNA: TGTGCCAGCAGCTTGGGACAGGGGAGAGAGACCCAGTACTTC.

This rearrangement joins TRBV6-1 to TRBJ2-4; 7 nucleotides align to TRBD1. After removal of 5 bases from V and 0 bases from J, the junction contained 4 bases not matched to a gene. CDR1 is MNHNS and CDR2 is SASEGT in the germline V gene. There are 15 residues in the CDR3. In DNA form, the CDR3 reads TGTGCCAGCAGTCCGGGACAGCGAGCCAAAAACATTCAGTACTTC. This encodes CASSPGQRAKNIQYF.

V is TRBV7-6 and J is TRBJ2-2; D tentatively reads TRBD1 or TRBD2 (5 bases each). The V gene's germline CDR1 is SGHVS and CDR2 FNYEAQ. Trimming took 4 bases from V and 0 from J, leaving 12 bases between them. The CDR3 runs 16 residues. In DNA form, the CDR3 reads TGTGCCAGCAGCTCCCGAGGGACGGCGAACACCGGGGAGCTGTTTTTT. Translation: CASSSRGTANTGELFF.

The rearrangement uses TRBV4-1 and TRBJ2-7, with D possibly TRBD1 on 6 matching bases. Trimming cost V 1 base and J 5 bases, with 12 bases left between them. The germline gives CDR1 MGHRA, CDR2 YSYEKL. The CDR3 is made up of 14 amino acids. The CDR3 coding sequence is TGCGCCAGCAGCCAAGCCAGGGGTTGGGACGAGCAGTACTTC. Protein: CASSQARGWDEQYF.

This chain joins TRBV27 and TRBJ1-2; 8 bases map to TRBD1. CDR3 length equals 16 residues. Germline V gene lookup returns CDR1 MNHEY and CDR2 SMNVEV (reference sequence). Trimming cost V 2 bases and J 6 bases; bases outside gene matches: 11. For the CDR3, the DNA is TGTGCCAGCAGTTTACAGGGGGCGCCGATTTCGAATGGCTACACCTTC. Translation gives CASSLQGAPISNGYTF.

The chain employs TRBV27 and TRBJ2-1; possible D gene TRBD2, 5 bases. The germline V gene has CDR1 MNHEY and CDR2 SMNVEV (reference sequence). This CDR3 is built from 15 residues. V was clipped by 1 base and J by 8 bases, with 15 bases between them. The CDR3 nucleotides read TGTGCCAGCAGTTTATTCCGCGGAGGAAGGGATGAGCAGTTCTTC. This codes for CASSLFRGGRDEQFF.

The gene calls are TRBV19 and TRBJ2-5; TRBD2 might be the D (5 bases). With 5 bases removed from V and 2 bases from J, the gap between germline ends came to 12 bases. Germline CDR1 is LNHDA and CDR2 is SQIVND (reference sequence). This CDR3 has 14 amino acids. CDR3 protein: CASSRRGRQETQYF. CDR3 bases: TGTGCCAGTAGTCGTCGAGGGAGACAAGAGACCCAGTACTTC.

The V and J genes are TRBV9 and TRBJ2-3, with D perhaps matching TRBD1 (6 bases). The CDR3 is 15 amino acids. Germline assignment: CDR1 SGDLS and CDR2 YYNGEE. V lost 4 bases to trimming and J lost 0 bases, with 12 bases between them. The CDR3 nucleotides read TGTGCCAGCAGCCATCAGGGGTACAGCACAGATACGCAGTATTTT. It specifies CASSHQGYSTDTQYF.

This sequence joins TRBV11-3 and TRBJ2-1; D gene unclear. Trimming cost V 5 bases and J 1 base, with 27 bases left between them. Per the germline V gene, CDR1 is SGHNT and CDR2 is YENEEA. This CDR3 spans 20 amino acids. The DNA of the CDR3 is TGTGCCAGCAGCCCCCGGGCAGGTGAACGGTGTTGGGATTCCTACAATGAGCAGTTCTTC. It is translated as CASSPRAGERCWDSYNEQFF.

Here the CDR3 DNA reads TGTGCCAGCAGCTTATTGGGAGTGAACACTGAAGCTTTCTTT. Translated: CASSLLGVNTEAFF. The chain uses TRBV11-2 and TRBJ1-1; no firm D call. Between the trimmed V and J ends, which lost 2 bases and 0 bases, there was a span of 7 bases. This CDR3 comprises 14 residues. Germline V gene data show CDR1 as SGHAT and CDR2 as FQNNGV.

The chain uses TRBV4-1 and TRBJ2-3; TRBD2 aligns across 12 bases. This CDR3 is built from 16 residues. Trimming removed 5 bases from V and 6 bases from J; junction bases left unmatched: 9. CDR1 is MGHRA, CDR2 YSYEKL, per germline. The CDR3 sequence is CASSSLAGGPGDTQYF. CDR3 DNA: TGCGCCAGCAGCAGTCTAGCGGGAGGGCCCGGCGATACGCAGTATTTT.

This chain uses TRBV5-1 with TRBJ2-5; 7 nucleotides align to TRBD2. The end of the DNA is better explained by TRBJ2-7, so the J call may be wrong. The CDR3 has 15 amino acids. Germline CDR1 is SGHRS and CDR2 is YFSETQ. The CDR3 reads CASRLSTSINYEQYF. As DNA, the CDR3 is TGCGCCAGCCGATTGTCGACTAGCATTAACTACGAGCAGTACTTC.

The chain carries TRBV28 and TRBJ1-2; the match to TRBD1 covers 7 bases. The CDR3 runs to 14 residues. The germline V gene encodes CDR1 MDHEN and CDR2 SYDVKM. V lost 4 bases, J lost 9 bases, and 11 bases stayed unmatched. DNA for the CDR3: TGTGCCAGCAGTTCCAGGGAGGCAGGGGGACGCTACACCTTC. Amino acid sequence: CASSSREAGGRYTF.

The CDR3 protein is CASSLRDSSYEQYF. The CDR3 coding sequence is TGTGCCAGCAGCTTGCGGGACAGCTCCTACGAGCAGTACTTC. V usage is TRBV5-4 and J usage is TRBJ2-5, with TRBD1 matching over 7 bases. The end of the DNA fits TRBJ2-7 better, so the J call may be wrong. The CDR3 consists of 14 residues. Germline CDR1 SGHNT, CDR2 YYREEE (reference sequence).

The J gene is TRBJ2-1, the V gene TRBV9; 7 nucleotides align to TRBD2. CDR1 and CDR2 from the germline V gene are SGDLS and YYNGEE. CDR3 size: 12 residues. Trimming at V came to 5 bases and at J to 8 bases, leaving 4 bases not matched to a gene. DNA for the CDR3: TGTGCCAGCAGTGGACTAGTCGATGAGCAGTTCTTC. Translating gives CASSGLVDEQFF.

The chain combines TRBV2 with TRBJ2-7, with 10 bases identical to TRBD1. Trimming at V came to 7 bases and at J to 2 bases, leaving 5 bases not matched to a gene. Germline CDR1 SNHLY, CDR2 FYNNEI. This CDR3 comprises 14 residues. The DNA for the CDR3 is TGTGCCAGCATTACGACAGGGGGCCCCTACGAGCAGTACTTC. Its protein product is CASITTGGPYEQYF.

The V and J genes are TRBV28 and TRBJ2-7, with D hard to call. V shed 5 bases and J shed 0 bases, with 23 bases lying between them. Germline V gives CDR1 MDHEN, CDR2 SYDVKM. The CDR3 spans 18 residues. DNA of the CDR3: TGTGCCAGCAGTCCCCGTACCGCCTACTTCTCTCCCTCCTACGAGCAGTACTTC. Its translation: CASSPRTAYFSPSYEQYF.

This clone was counted once. V gene TRBV27 combines with J gene TRBJ1-1; D may be TRBD1 (5 bases). The CDR3 extends over 14 amino acids. Germline-derived CDR1 and CDR2 are MNHEY and SMNVEV (reference sequence). Trimming pared 5 bases from V and 2 bases from J, leaving 12 bases between. CDR3 sequence reads: CASSHTGGNTEAFF. The CDR3 DNA sequence: TGTGCCAGCAGTCACACGGGGGGTAACACTGAAGCTTTCTTT.

This clone has a handful of counts. The J gene is TRBJ2-7, the V gene TRBV16; either TRBD1 or TRBD2 may supply D (6 bases each). Between the trimmed V and J ends, which lost 2 bases and 5 bases, there was a span of 16 bases. The CDR3 has 15 amino acids. Germline V gene data show CDR1 as KGHSY and CDR2 as FQNENV. CDR3 DNA sequence: TGTGCCAGCAGCCAACCGGGGGCTAGCGCTAACGAGCAGTACTTC. As protein: CASSQPGASANEQYF.

The V and J genes are TRBV7-9 and TRBJ2-3; D unresolved. Germline CDR1 and CDR2: SEHNR and FQNEAQ (reference sequence). The CDR3 is made up of 11 amino acids. V was shortened by 11 bases and J by 5 bases, with 11 bases between the two germline ends. The CDR3 is CAETVVDTQYF. CDR3 sequence (DNA): TGTGCCGAGACTGTAGTAGATACGCAGTATTTT.

This rearrangement joins TRBV30 to TRBJ2-7; the D gene is possibly TRBD2 (6 bases). The CDR3 extends over 11 amino acids. Trimming took 1 base from V and 6 from J, leaving 7 bases between them. Germline V gene sequence: CDR1 GTSNPN, CDR2 SVGIG (reference sequence). The DNA for the CDR3 is TGTGCCTGGAGTGGAGCGGGCGAGCAGTACTTC. The encoded protein is CAWSGAGEQYF.

The chain combines TRBV5-1 with TRBJ2-1; 7 nucleotides line up with TRBD1. In germline, CDR1 is SGHRS, CDR2 YFSETQ. V was pared by 4 bases and J by 7 bases, with 14 bases of the junction left unmatched. The CDR3 is made up of 16 amino acids. The CDR3 nucleotides read TGCGCCAGCAGCGTCCGACAGGGATGGAAGGTAAATGAGCAGTTCTTC. This gives the protein CASSVRQGWKVNEQFF.

The rearrangement joins TRBV7-8 to TRBJ2-1; 13 nucleotides align to TRBD2. The CDR3 loop spans 18 amino acids. V dropped 5 bases and J dropped 4; count of bases not matched to a gene: 11. Per the germline V gene, CDR1 is SGHVS and CDR2 is FQNEAQ. The CDR3 loop is CASSRSLAGGPNYNEQFF. CDR3 bases: TGTGCCAGCAGCCGATCACTAGCGGGAGGGCCTAATTACAATGAGCAGTTCTTC.

The chain is built from TRBV5-1 and TRBJ2-7, with 8 bases identical to TRBD2. Germline V lookup: CDR1 SGHRS, CDR2 YFSETQ. V was clipped by 2 bases and J by 6 bases; unmatched bases: 10. The CDR3 totals 15 residues. The CDR3 protein is CASSFWEDGRGEQYF. Written as DNA, the CDR3 is TGCGCCAGCAGCTTTTGGGAGGACGGGAGGGGCGAGCAGTACTTC.

V usage is TRBV7-2 and J usage is TRBJ1-5; D gene uncertain. Deletions cut 5 bases from V and 0 bases from J, with 17 bases between. CDR1 is SGHTA and CDR2 is FQGNSA in the germline V gene. CDR3 length: 17 amino acids. The DNA of the CDR3 is TGTGCCAGCAGCCTAGTGTCTCAATGGGGTAGCAATCAGCCCCAGCATTTT. Protein: CASSLVSQWGSNQPQHF.